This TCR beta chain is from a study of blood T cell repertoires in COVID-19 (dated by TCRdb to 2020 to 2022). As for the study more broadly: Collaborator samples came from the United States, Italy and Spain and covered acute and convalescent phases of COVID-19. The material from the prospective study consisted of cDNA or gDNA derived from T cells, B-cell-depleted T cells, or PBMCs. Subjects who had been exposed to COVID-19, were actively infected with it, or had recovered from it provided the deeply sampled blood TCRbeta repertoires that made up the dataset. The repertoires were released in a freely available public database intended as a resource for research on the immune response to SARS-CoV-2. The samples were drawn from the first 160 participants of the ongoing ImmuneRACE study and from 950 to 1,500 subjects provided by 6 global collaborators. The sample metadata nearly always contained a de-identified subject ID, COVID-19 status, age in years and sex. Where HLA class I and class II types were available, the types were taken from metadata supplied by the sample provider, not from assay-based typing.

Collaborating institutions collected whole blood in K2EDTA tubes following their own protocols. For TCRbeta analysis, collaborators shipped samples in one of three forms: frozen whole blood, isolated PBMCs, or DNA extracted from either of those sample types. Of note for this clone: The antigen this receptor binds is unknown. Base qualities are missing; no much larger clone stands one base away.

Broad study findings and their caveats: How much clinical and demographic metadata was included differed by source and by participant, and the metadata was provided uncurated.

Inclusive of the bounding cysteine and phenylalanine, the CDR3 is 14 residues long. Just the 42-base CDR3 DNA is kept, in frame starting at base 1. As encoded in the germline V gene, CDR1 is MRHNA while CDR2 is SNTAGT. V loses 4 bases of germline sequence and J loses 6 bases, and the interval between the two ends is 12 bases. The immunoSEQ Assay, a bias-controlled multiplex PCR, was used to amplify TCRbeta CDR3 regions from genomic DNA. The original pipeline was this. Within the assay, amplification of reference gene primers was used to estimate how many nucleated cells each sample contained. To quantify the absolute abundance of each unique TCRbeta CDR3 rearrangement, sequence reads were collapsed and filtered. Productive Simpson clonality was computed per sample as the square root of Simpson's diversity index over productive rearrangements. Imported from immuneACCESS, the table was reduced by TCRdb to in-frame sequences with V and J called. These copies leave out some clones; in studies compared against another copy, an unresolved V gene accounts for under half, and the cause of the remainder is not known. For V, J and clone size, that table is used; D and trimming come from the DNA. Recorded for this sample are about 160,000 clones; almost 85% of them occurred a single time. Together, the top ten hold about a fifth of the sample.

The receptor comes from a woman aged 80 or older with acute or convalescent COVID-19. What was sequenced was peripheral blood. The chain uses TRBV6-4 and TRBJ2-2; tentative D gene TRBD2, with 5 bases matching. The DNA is TGTGCCAGCAGTGCGTCTAGCTCTTCCGGGGAGCTGTTTTTT. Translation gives CASSASSSSGELFF.